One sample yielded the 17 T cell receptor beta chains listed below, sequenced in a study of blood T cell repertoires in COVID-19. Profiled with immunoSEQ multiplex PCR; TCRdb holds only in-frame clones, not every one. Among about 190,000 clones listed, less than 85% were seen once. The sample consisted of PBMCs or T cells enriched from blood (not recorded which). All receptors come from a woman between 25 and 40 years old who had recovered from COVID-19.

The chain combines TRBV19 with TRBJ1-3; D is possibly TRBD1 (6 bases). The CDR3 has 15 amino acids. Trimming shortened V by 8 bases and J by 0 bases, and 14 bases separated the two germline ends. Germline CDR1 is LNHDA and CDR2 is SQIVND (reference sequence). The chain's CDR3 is CASRRGASSGNTIYF. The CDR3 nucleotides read TGTGCCAGTCGGCGGGGGGCGAGCTCTGGAAACACCATATATTTT.

CDR3 DNA sequence: TGTGCCAGCAGCTTGTTTCTCCAGACTAACACTGAAGCTTTCTTT. Translating it yields CASSLFLQTNTEAFF. The chain is built from TRBV5-5 and TRBJ1-1, with D uncertain. The CDR3 consists of 15 residues. Trimming removed 1 base from V and 2 bases from J, with 12 bases in between. CDR1 is SGHKS and CDR2 is YYEKEE in the germline V gene (reference sequence).

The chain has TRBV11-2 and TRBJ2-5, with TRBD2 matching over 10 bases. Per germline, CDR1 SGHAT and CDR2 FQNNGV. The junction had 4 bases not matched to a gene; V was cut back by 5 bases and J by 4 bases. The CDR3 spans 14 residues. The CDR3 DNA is TGTGCCAGCAGCCTCAGCGGGGGGGCAGAGACCCAGTACTTC. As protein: CASSLSGGAETQYF.

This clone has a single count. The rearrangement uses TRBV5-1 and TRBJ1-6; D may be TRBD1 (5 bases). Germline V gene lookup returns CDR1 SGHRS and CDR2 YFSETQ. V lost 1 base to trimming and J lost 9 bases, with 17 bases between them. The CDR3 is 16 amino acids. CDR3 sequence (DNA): TGCGCCAGCAGCTTGCTTATCGTCGGGGGAGGTTCACCCCTCCACTTT. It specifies CASSLLIVGGGSPLHF.

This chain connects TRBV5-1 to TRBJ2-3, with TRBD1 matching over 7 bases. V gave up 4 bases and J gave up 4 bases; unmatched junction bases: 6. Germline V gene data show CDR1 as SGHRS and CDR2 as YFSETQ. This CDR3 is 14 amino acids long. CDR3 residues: CASSQRQGADTQYF. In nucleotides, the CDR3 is TGCGCCAGCAGCCAAAGACAGGGCGCAGATACGCAGTATTTT.

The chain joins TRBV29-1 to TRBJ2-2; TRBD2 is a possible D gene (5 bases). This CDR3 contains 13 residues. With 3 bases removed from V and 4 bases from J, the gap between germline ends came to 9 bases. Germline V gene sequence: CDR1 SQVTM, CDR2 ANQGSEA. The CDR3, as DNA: TGCAGCGTTGATGGACTTACCACCGGGGAGCTGTTTTTT. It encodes CSVDGLTTGELFF.

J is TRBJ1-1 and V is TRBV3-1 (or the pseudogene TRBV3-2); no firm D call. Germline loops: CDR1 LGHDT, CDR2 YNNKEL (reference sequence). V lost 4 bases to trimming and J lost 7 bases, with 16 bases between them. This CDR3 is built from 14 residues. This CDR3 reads CASSPQGRRVEAFF. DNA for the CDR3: TGTGCCAGCAGCCCGCAAGGCAGGCGAGTTGAAGCTTTCTTT.

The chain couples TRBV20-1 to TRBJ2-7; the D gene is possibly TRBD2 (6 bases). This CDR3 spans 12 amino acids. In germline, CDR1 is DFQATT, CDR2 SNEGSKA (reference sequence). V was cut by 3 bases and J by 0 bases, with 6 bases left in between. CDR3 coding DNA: TGCAGTGCTAGTAGCGGCTCCTACGAGCAGTACTTC. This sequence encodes CSASSGSYEQYF.

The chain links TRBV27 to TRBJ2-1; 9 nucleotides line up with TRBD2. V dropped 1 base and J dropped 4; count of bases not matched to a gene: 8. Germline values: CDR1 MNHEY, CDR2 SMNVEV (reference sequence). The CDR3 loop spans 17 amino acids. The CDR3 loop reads CASSLFGSGSFYNEQFF. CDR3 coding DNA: TGTGCCAGCAGTTTATTCGGTAGCGGGAGTTTTTACAATGAGCAGTTCTTC.

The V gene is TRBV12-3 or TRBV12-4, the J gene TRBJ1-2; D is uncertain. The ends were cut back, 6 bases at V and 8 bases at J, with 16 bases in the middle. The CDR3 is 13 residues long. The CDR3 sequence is CASSPIPERGYTF. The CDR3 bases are TGTGCCAGCAGCCCGATCCCGGAGAGGGGCTACACCTTC.

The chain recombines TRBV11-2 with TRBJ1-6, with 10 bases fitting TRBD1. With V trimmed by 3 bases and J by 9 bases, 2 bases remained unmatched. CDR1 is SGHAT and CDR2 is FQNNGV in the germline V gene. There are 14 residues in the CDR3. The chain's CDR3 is CASSFGQGVSPLHF. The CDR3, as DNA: TGTGCCAGCAGCTTTGGACAGGGGGTTTCACCCCTCCACTTT.

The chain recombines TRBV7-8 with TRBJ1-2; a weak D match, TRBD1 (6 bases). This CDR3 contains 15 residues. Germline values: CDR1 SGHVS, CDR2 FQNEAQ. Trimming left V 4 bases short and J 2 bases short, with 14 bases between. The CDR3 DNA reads TGTGCCAGCAGCTCCGGAACACAGGGAAACTATGGCTACACCTTC. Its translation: CASSSGTQGNYGYTF.

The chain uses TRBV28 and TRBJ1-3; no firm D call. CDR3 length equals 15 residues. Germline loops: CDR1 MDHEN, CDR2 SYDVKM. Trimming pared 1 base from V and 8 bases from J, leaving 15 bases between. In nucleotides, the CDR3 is TGTGCCAGCAGTTTATCTGTTCGGGGTTGGGACACCATATATTTT. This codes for CASSLSVRGWDTIYF.

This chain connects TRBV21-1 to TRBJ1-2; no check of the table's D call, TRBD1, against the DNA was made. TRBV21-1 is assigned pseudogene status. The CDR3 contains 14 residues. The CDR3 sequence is CASSKVGHFYGYTF. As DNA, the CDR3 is TGTGCCAGCAGCAAAGTAGGACACTTCTATGGCTACACCTTC.

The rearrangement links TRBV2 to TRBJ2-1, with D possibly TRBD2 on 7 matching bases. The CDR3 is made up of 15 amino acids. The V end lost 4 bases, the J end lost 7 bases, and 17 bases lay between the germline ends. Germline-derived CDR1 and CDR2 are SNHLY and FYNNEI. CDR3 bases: TGTGCCAGCAGTGGGGGTGGGGGGGCCCGGAATGAGCAGTTCTTC. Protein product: CASSGGGGARNEQFF.

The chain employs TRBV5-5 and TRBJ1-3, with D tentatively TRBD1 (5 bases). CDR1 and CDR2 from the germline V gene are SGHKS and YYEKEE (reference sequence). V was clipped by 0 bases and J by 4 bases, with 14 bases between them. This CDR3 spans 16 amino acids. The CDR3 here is CASSLASQGGGNTIYF. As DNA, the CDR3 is TGTGCCAGCAGCTTGGCGTCGCAGGGTGGGGGAAACACCATATATTTT.

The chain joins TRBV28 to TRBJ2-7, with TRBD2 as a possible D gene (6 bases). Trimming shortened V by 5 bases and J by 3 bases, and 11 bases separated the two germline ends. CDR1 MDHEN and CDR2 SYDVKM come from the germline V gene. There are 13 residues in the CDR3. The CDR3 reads CASSPTSRYEQYV. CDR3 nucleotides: TGTGCCAGCAGTCCCACTAGCCGCTACGAGCAGTACGTC.